Listed below are T cell receptor beta chains from one sample, sequenced in a study of regulatory T cells in long-lasting Graves disease. Using its own MiXCR run on the multiplex PCR reads, TCRdb lists one record per CDR3 protein. The data show hundreds of thousands of distinct CDR3 sequences, about 11% seen once. This sample also appeared in a second study, on T cells in Graves' hyperthyroidism and ophthalmopathy.

The sample here was peripheral blood mononuclear cells (PBMCs), taken at new diagnosis, from a patient treated with antithyroid drugs. The origin of the receptors is a woman aged 30 to 39 with Graves disease. CDR3s include the opening cysteine and the closing phenylalanine or tryptophan. D genes are given only for firm matches. Clone size appears in some rows only: once, few, many, or a class for an expanded clone.

size	V	J	D	DNA	CDR3
NA	TRBV5-6	TRBJ2-1	NA	TGTGCCAGCAGCCCTACGGGACTGGAAGCCTACAATGAGCAGTTCTTC	CASSPTGLEAYNEQFF
many	TRBV2	TRBJ2-4	NA	TGTGCCAGCAAAGTTGTCGGGGTTGACATTCAGTACTTC	CASKVVGVDIQYF
many	TRBV20-1	TRBJ2-3	NA	TGCAGTGCTAGAGTCAGGGGTGGCACAGATACGCAGTATTTT	CSARVRGGTDTQYF
NA	TRBV2	TRBJ2-3	TRBD2	TGTGCCAGCATGCTCGCTAGCGGGAGTGATACGCAGTATTTT	CASMLASGSDTQYF
few	TRBV4-3	TRBJ1-4	NA	TGCGCCAACAGCCAAGCCCTAGCCAGCTCCTTTGAAAAACTGTTTTTT	CANSQALASSFEKLFF
many	TRBV19	TRBJ1-1	NA	TGTGCCAGTAAGAGGGGGAACACTGAAGCTTTCTTT	CASKRGNTEAFF
many	TRBV7-3	TRBJ2-7	NA	TGTGCCAGCAGCCACGGACTCCTCGGCTCCTACGAGCAGTACTTC	CASSHGLLGSYEQYF
once	TRBV30	TRBJ2-1	NA	TGTGCCTGGGAGGGGGGGCCCGACCCCTACAATGAGCAGTTCTTC	CAWEGGPDPYNEQFF
many	TRBV2	TRBJ2-7	NA	TGTGCCAGCATGGGTTCTCGGCCCGGGCACTCCTACGAGCAGTACTTC	CASMGSRPGHSYEQYF
NA	TRBV3-1	TRBJ2-7	NA	TGTGCCAGCAGCCAAGCACGGGGTGGAGCTGGCGAGCAGTACTTC	CASSQARGGAGEQYF
NA	TRBV29-1	TRBJ1-2	NA	TGCAGCGTCGTTACAGGGACCCCCTATGGCTACACCTTC	CSVVTGTPYGYTF
few	TRBV19	TRBJ2-5	TRBD1	TGTGCCAGTAGTATCGACAGGGGACGAGAGACCCAGTACTTC	CASSIDRGRETQYF
few	TRBV29-1	TRBJ2-3	NA	TGCAGCGTTGATTCGGGAGATGGAGATACGCAGTATTTT	CSVDSGDGDTQYF
many	TRBV7-2	TRBJ1-1	NA	TGTGCCAGCAGCCTGGCCCCGACGGAACCGGCCGAAGCTTTCTTT	CASSLAPTEPAEAFF
many	TRBV11-3	TRBJ2-3	NA	TGTGCCAGCAGCGAAGGAGTTACGCAGTATTTT	CASSEGVTQYF
NA	TRBV2	TRBJ1-4	TRBD1	TGTGCCAGCAATGGGGACAGGGGGCACGAAAAACTGTTTTTT	CASNGDRGHEKLFF
many	TRBV13	TRBJ2-7	NA	TGTGCCAGCAGCTTCCGGCACTCCTACGAGCAGTACTTC	CASSFRHSYEQYF
few	TRBV28	TRBJ1-2	TRBD1	TGTGCCAGCAGTTTAATCCAGGGGGCGCGTGGCTACACCTTC	CASSLIQGARGYTF
many	TRBV7-9	TRBJ1-2	NA	TGTGCCAGCAGCTCCCGGGACACAACCCAAAAAACCTATGGCTACACCTTC	CASSSRDTTQKTYGYTF
NA	TRBV11-2	TRBJ2-7	TRBD2	TGTGCCAGCAGCTTAATGGTCGCGGGGGTTGAATACGAGCAGTACTTC	CASSLMVAGVEYEQYF
many	TRBV6-5	TRBJ1-1	TRBD1	TGTGCCAGCAGTTACACTCCGGGACAGCCCATGAACACTGAAGCTTTCTTT	CASSYTPGQPMNTEAFF
many	TRBV4-1	TRBJ1-1	NA	TGCGCCAGCAGCCAAGACGAGGGGGATAACACTGAAGCTTTCTTT	CASSQDEGDNTEAFF
many	TRBV30	TRBJ1-4	NA	TGTGCCTGGACCCCCTCGGGACAATCTAATGAAAAACTGTTTTTT	CAWTPSGQSNEKLFF
many	TRBV30	TRBJ2-7	NA	TGTGCCTGGAGTGTAAAGAGTTCCTACGAGCAGTACTTC	CAWSVKSSYEQYF
many	TRBV18	TRBJ2-1	TRBD2	TGTGCCAGCTCACCCCCGGGACTAGGGGATGAGCAGTTCTTC	CASSPPGLGDEQFF
many	TRBV10-2	TRBJ2-2	TRBD1	TGCGCCAGGGGGGCAGGGGGCTCCGGGGAGCTGTTTTTT	CARGAGGSGELFF
many	TRBV30	TRBJ1-5	NA	TGTGCCTGGAGTGGGGGACTGGTCCCCAATCAGCCCCAGCATTTT	CAWSGGLVPNQPQHF
many	TRBV28	TRBJ2-3	TRBD2	TGTGCCAGTCGGGAGGGCACAGATACGCAGTATTTT	CASREGTDTQYF
many	TRBV6-2/TRBV6-3	TRBJ1-1	NA	TGTGCCAGCAGTTCGTCCCCCGGGACGGTGAACACTGAAGCTTTCTTT	CASSSSPGTVNTEAFF
NA	TRBV15	TRBJ2-5	NA	TGTGGCACCAGCAGAGGGCCCGACGGCTTCCAGTACTTC	CGTSRGPDGFQYF
many	TRBV2	TRBJ2-2	NA	TGTGCCAGCTCTAAGACTACCCCATTGAACACCGGGGAGCTGTTTTTT	CASSKTTPLNTGELFF
many	TRBV18	TRBJ2-1	NA	TGTGCCAGCTCATCGACGAATGAGCAGTTCTTC	CASSSTNEQFF
NA	TRBV19	TRBJ2-3	NA	TGTGCCAGTAGTATAGTCAGCGACACAGATACGCAGTATTTT	CASSIVSDTDTQYF
many	TRBV30	TRBJ1-2	TRBD1	TGTGCCTGGAGTCGGACAGGGGGCATCAGTGGCTACACCTTC	CAWSRTGGISGYTF
few	TRBV20-1	TRBJ1-5	NA	TGCAGTGCTATTAAGGGGAATCAGCCCCAGCATTTT	CSAIKGNQPQHF